The clone carrying this TCR beta chain was seen many times. Its antigen remains unknown. This entry comes from a study of beta chain features in type 1 diabetes. The authors reverse transcribed all of the isolated RNA, so sequencing captured expressed TCRB transcripts. Some clones are missing from TCRdb's copy, which holds only in-frame ones; the method was immunoSEQ multiplex PCR. This sample has 300,000 to 400,000 clones, with 9.5% to 11% found just once. Overall study results and limits: Any HLA type influence on TCRB rearrangement was left unresolved here. Although PCR might favor shorter templates, it would do so equally in patients and controls. For type 1 diabetes patients, VDJ junctions showed fewer insertions and more deletions. Among patients, naive, central memory and Treg TCRB repertoires appeared more similar than among healthy donors.

J gave up 0 bases and V 1 base, and 2 bases lay outside the gene matches. Germline V lookup: CDR1 GTSNPN, CDR2 SVGIG (reference sequence). The CDR3 contains 14 residues. The chain carries TRBV30 and TRBJ1-1; 7 bases match TRBD1. This clonotype was sampled from a woman aged 30 to 39 in good health. Sequencing was done on a sample of naive CD4+ T cells from blood. This CDR3 is CAWSEGQLNTEAFF. CDR3 DNA sequence: TGTGCCTGGAGTGAGGGACAGCTGAACACTGAAGCTTTCTTT.